Following are 18 T cell receptor beta chains from one sample sequenced in a study of blood T cells in healthy people across ages. A second PCR of about 6 to 11 cycles used a sample-barcoded 5' primer and a J-beta primer mix. TCRdb reprocessed the 5' RACE reads with MiXCR, giving one entry per CDR3 protein. The profile covers some 1,800,000 distinct CDR3 sequences, with approximately 40% appearing a single time and roughly 24% taken by the ten largest. Sequencing was carried out using blood. These receptors originate from a human donor in good health.

This clonotype was counted a few times. The J gene is TRBJ2-3, the V gene TRBV6-6; tentative D call: TRBD1 (7 bases). CDR1 and CDR2 from the germline V gene are MNHNY and SVGAGI (reference sequence). The CDR3 sequence is 13 residues long. V gave up 7 bases and J gave up 6 bases, with 14 bases separating them. CDR3 in amino acids: CASNRQGGDTQYF. The CDR3, as DNA: TGTGCCAGCAATAGACAGGGAGGCGATACGCAGTATTTT.

This chain connects TRBV12-3 or TRBV12-4 to TRBJ1-2, with D unresolved. V lost 3 bases and J 4 bases, leaving 21 bases between the germline ends. The CDR3 has 17 amino acids. CDR3 sequence: CASSLGRQHRKSYGYTF. In nucleotides, the CDR3 is TGTGCCAGCAGTTTGGGCCGGCAGCACCGAAAAAGCTATGGCTACACCTTC.

The J gene is TRBJ2-1, the V gene TRBV20-1; TRBD2 matches 7 bases. Germline V gives CDR1 DFQATT, CDR2 SNEGSKA (reference sequence). V lost 3 bases and J lost 1; bases outside the gene matches: 9. This CDR3 comprises 16 residues. The CDR3 reads CSASVKRGTSYNEQFF. Written as DNA, the CDR3 is TGCAGTGCTAGTGTAAAGCGGGGAACATCCTACAATGAGCAGTTCTTC.

The V and J genes are TRBV9 and TRBJ2-3; 8 bases align to TRBD1. The germline V gene has CDR1 SGDLS and CDR2 YYNGEE. CDR3 length: 15 amino acids. The ends lost 5 bases at V and 3 bases at J; junction bases unmatched: 8. The CDR3 loop is CASRAGTGGTDTQYF. The CDR3 DNA is TGTGCCAGCAGGGCCGGGACAGGAGGAACAGATACGCAGTATTTT.

The chain couples TRBV10-3 to TRBJ2-7, with TRBD1 identical over 9 bases. V dropped 10 bases and J dropped 3; count of bases not matched to a gene: 16. The CDR3 extends over 16 amino acids. From germline, CDR1 is ENHRY and CDR2 SYGVKD. CDR3 bases: TGTGCCACCTCTCCGGGACCGGGACAGGGTTACTACGAGCAGTACTTC. This encodes CATSPGPGQGYYEQYF.

This clonotype was recorded many times. The chain has TRBV6-6 and TRBJ1-2; D is ambiguous. V was shortened by 2 bases and J by 0 bases, with 4 bases between the two germline ends. Germline V gives CDR1 MNHNY, CDR2 SVGAGI (reference sequence). The CDR3 spans 13 residues. This CDR3 reads CASSYGANYGYTF. CDR3 DNA: TGTGCCAGCAGTTACGGAGCTAACTATGGCTACACCTTC.

This clonotype appeared a few times. The CDR3 bases are TGTGCCAGCATGACAGAATCTGCCTCCCAGCAGTACTTC. Translation: CASMTESASQQYF. The rearrangement uses TRBV7-2 and TRBJ2-7, with a possible D match to TRBD1 (5 bases). The CDR3 contains 13 residues. Deletions cut 7 bases from V and 8 bases from J, with 18 bases between. Germline CDR1 and CDR2: SGHTA and FQGNSA. The full variable domain, its missing parts supplied by reference TRBV7-2 and TRBJ2-7, is GAGVSQSPSNKVTEKGKDVELRCDPISGHTALYWYRQSLGQGLEFLIYFQGNSAPDKSGLPSDRFSAERTGGSVSTLTIQRTQQEDSAVYLCASMTESASQQYFGPGTRLTVT.

The J gene is TRBJ2-7, the V gene TRBV6-1, with D perhaps given as TRBD1 or TRBD2 (5 bases each). V lost 7 bases and J 0 bases, leaving 13 bases between the germline ends. Germline V gives CDR1 MNHNS, CDR2 SASEGT. This CDR3 contains 14 residues. CDR3 nucleotide sequence: TGTGCCAGCAAGAGGGACGTAGTCTCCTACGAGCAGTACTTC. Its protein is CASKRDVVSYEQYF.

Only a few counts were recorded for this clonotype. The chain links TRBV4-3 to TRBJ1-1; D call uncertain. The CDR3 sequence is 13 residues long. Trimming took 2 bases from V and 5 from J, leaving 9 bases between them. Germline CDR1 is LGHNA and CDR2 is YSLEER. Written as DNA, the CDR3 is TGCGCCAGCAGCCAATCTGAGTGGACTGAAGCTTTCTTT. Protein product: CASSQSEWTEAFF.

The CDR3 loop reads CSARGDAFSYNEQFF. CDR3 sequence (DNA): TGCAGTGCTAGAGGGGACGCCTTCTCCTACAATGAGCAGTTCTTC. The chain has TRBV20-1 and TRBJ2-1; either TRBD1 or TRBD2 may supply D (5 bases each). The CDR3 extends over 15 amino acids. V was pared by 1 base and J by 0 bases, with 10 bases between. CDR1 and CDR2 (germline): DFQATT, SNEGSKA (reference sequence).

The sample holds a few counts of this clonotype. This chain uses TRBV29-1 with TRBJ1-4; D gene ambiguous. Germline values: CDR1 SQVTM, CDR2 ANQGSEA. The CDR3 has 13 amino acids. V lost 5 bases, J lost 8 bases, and 15 bases lay in between. CDR3 protein: CSVYGVTGEKLFF. CDR3 sequence (DNA): TGCAGCGTTTACGGGGTAACTGGAGAAAAACTGTTTTTT. Together with reference TRBV29-1 and TRBJ1-4, the CDR3 gives the full variable domain: SAVISQKPSRDICQRGTSLTIQCQVDSQVTMMFWYRQQPGQSLTLIATANQGSEATYESGFVIDKFPISRPNLTFSTLTVSNMSPEDSSIYLCSVYGVTGEKLFFGSGTQLSVL.

The rearrangement uses TRBV6-2 or TRBV6-3 and TRBJ1-1; D is undetermined. Looked up from germline, CDR1 is MNHEY and CDR2 is SVGEGT. V was cut by 3 bases and J by 8 bases, with 13 bases left in between. The CDR3 runs 13 residues. The CDR3 is CASSYTRPTEAFF. CDR3 bases: TGTGCCAGCAGTTATACCCGACCGACAGAAGCTTTCTTT.

Worth noting for this clonotype: A read error may be the cause here, since a much bigger clone is one base away. The V call is TRBV29-1, the J call TRBJ2-1, with D perhaps matching TRBD1 (5 bases). The J call may be faulty, since TRBJ2-7 better matches the DNA end. The CDR3 runs to 15 residues. Germline V gene lookup returns CDR1 SQVTM and CDR2 ANQGSEA. This chain's CDR3 is CGVDPGTGTTYEQYF. In DNA, the CDR3 is TGCGGCGTTGACCCTGGAACAGGAACCACCTACGAGCAGTACTTC.

J is TRBJ1-1 and V is TRBV20-1; 7 nucleotides line up with TRBD1. The CDR3 length is 14 residues. Trimming took 5 bases from V and 4 from J; bases not matched to a gene: 10. From germline, CDR1 is DFQATT and CDR2 SNEGSKA (reference sequence). The CDR3 region has the DNA TGCAGTGCTCGAAAGGGGGCTAGGAGCACTGAAGCTTTCTTT. This gives the protein CSARKGARSTEAFF.

This chain uses TRBV29-1 with TRBJ2-1; D may match TRBD1 or TRBD2 (6 bases each). Trimming removed 3 bases at V and 7 bases at J, with 16 bases between. Per germline, CDR1 SQVTM and CDR2 ANQGSEA. This CDR3 comprises 14 residues. CDR3 nucleotides: TGCAGCGTTGAGAGGCCGGGGGCCCCGAATGAGCAGTTCTTC. This gives the protein CSVERPGAPNEQFF.

This clonotype occurred a few times. The CDR3 reads CASSSHSVATNEKLFF. The CDR3, as DNA: TGTGCCAGCAGCTCACATTCAGTGGCAACTAATGAAAAACTGTTTTTT. V is TRBV7-3 and J is TRBJ1-4; D ambiguous. CDR1 is SGHTA and CDR2 is FQGTGA in the germline V gene. The CDR3 extends over 16 amino acids. Trimming stripped 4 bases from V and 0 bases from J, with 12 bases between.

This clonotype was detected ten times or more. This chain connects TRBV4-1 to TRBJ2-7; D gene uncertain. Looked up from germline, CDR1 is MGHRA and CDR2 is YSYEKL. There are 16 residues in the CDR3. The ends were cut back, 1 base at V and 5 bases at J, with 18 bases in the middle. In DNA, the CDR3 is TGCGCCAGCAGCCAAGTTAGAGGTCGGGCATCCAACGAGCAGTACTTC. Translation: CASSQVRGRASNEQYF.

As regards this clonotype: An end of the junction does not agree with germline; a read error may underlie this. The rearrangement uses TRBV5-1 and TRBJ2-3; 8 nucleotides line up with TRBD1. Germline-derived CDR1 and CDR2 are SGHRS and YFSETQ. This CDR3 has 15 amino acids. The CDR3, as DNA: TGCGCCAGCAGACGGGGACAGGCGCGCACAGATACGCTGTATTTT. Translation: CASRRGQARTDTLYF.